This T cell receptor (beta chain) stems from a study of OX40 agonist ivuxolimab in advanced cancers. Study context: Prior checkpoint blockade (anti-PD-1, anti-PD-L1 or anti-CTLA-4) was permitted; approximately 40% had it.

With regard to this clone: Its antigen is undetermined.

Individuals having autoimmune disease history or systemic immunosuppression were not enrolled. The data were produced by immunoSEQ multiplex PCR, yet TCRdb's version contains in-frame clones alone and is incomplete. Among 40,000 to 55,000 clones, roughly 90% were seen once, and the ten largest hold around 17%. Study-wide findings and caveats: Blood T cells, both CD4+ and CD8+, expanded clonally by week 6 at 0.1 to 3.0 mg/kg. Low normalized clonal expansion also occurred in some nonresponding patients.

J gave up 4 bases and V 4 bases, and 10 bases lay outside the gene matches. This CDR3 has 15 amino acids. Per germline, CDR1 SGHRS and CDR2 YFSETQ. This chain joins TRBV5-1 and TRBJ1-1; 7 bases are shared with TRBD1. The specimen was CD4+ or CD8+ T cells sorted from blood, collected in a trial of the OX40 agonist ivuxolimab. This sequence originates from an adult with an advanced solid tumor such as melanoma, head and neck, liver or kidney cancer. CDR3 DNA: TGCGCCAGCAGCCGGAGCAGGGGGTGGGTCACTGAAGCTTTCTTT. It encodes CASSRSRGWVTEAFF.